The clone carrying this T cell receptor beta chain was picked up many times. The antigen is undetermined. The entry originates in a study of T cells after yellow fever vaccination. Study in general: Libraries from low-cell-number fractions were prepared with the SMART-Seq v4 Ultra Low Input RNA kit. Points from the study as a whole: Contaminating bulk clonotypes could be abundant in FACS-sorted repertoires.

TCRdb re-analysed the 5' RACE reads in MiXCR, keeping a single row per CDR3 protein. Altogether about 130,000 distinct CDR3 sequences are present, 7.5% to 10% being singletons, with the ten largest covering 40%. In germline, CDR1 is MNHEY, CDR2 SVGAGI. The CDR3 consists of 13 residues. V lost 6 bases and J lost 0, with 6 bases in between. The sequence was obtained from a young man who received the YFV17D yellow fever vaccine. J is TRBJ2-1 and V is TRBV6-5; unclear D gene. This specimen consisted of CD8+ T cells sorted from PBMCs, obtained on the day of the yellow fever booster vaccination. The DNA for the CDR3 is TGTGCCAGCAGCGATAGCTCCTACAATGAGCAGTTCTTC. As protein: CASSDSSYNEQFF.